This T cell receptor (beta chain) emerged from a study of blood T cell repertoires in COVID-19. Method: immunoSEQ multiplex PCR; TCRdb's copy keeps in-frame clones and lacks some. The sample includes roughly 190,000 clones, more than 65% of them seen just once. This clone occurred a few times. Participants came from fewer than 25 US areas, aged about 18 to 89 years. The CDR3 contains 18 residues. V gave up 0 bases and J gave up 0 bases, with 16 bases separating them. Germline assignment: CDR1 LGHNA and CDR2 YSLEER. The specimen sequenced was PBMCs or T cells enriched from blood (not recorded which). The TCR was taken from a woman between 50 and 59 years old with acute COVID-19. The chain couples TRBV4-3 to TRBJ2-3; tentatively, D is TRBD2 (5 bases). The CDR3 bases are TGCGCCAGCAGCCAAGAATTCTCCCGGTGGACTAGCACAGATACGCAGTATTTT. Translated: CASSQEFSRWTSTDTQYF.